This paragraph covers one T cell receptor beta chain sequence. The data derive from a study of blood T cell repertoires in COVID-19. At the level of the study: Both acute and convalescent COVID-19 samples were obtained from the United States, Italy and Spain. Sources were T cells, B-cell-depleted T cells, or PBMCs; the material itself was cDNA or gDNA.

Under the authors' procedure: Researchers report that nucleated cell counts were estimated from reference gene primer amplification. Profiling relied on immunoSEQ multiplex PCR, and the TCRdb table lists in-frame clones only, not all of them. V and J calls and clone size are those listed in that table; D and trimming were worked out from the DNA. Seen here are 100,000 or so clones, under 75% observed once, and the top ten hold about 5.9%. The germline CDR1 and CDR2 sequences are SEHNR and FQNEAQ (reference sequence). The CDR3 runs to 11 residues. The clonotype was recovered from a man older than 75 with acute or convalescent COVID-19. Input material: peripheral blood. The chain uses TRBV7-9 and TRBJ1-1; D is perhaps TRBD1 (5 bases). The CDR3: CAAGQNTEAFF. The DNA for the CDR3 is TGTGCAGCGGGGCAGAACACTGAAGCTTTCTTT. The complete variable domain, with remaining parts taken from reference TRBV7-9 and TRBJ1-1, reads DTGVSQNPRHKITKRGQNVTFRCDPISEHNRLYWYRQTLGQGPEFLTYFQNEAQLEKSRLLSDRFSAERPKGSFSTLEIQRTEQGDSAMYLCAAGQNTEAFFGQGTRLTVV.